These 9 T cell receptor beta chains were sequenced from one sample in a study of pediatric ulcerative colitis. Sequencing was performed with immunoSEQ multiplex PCR; in TCRdb, only in-frame clones are kept and a portion is missing. The data contain around 64,000 clones, roughly nine tenths of them singletons. Sequences were obtained from blood. These receptors originate from a boy aged 5-17 years with severe ulcerative colitis.

CDR3 loop: CATSRPPSGGTDTQYF. DNA for the CDR3: TGTGCCACCAGCAGACCGCCTAGCGGGGGCACAGATACGCAGTATTTT. The chain couples TRBV15 to TRBJ2-3; TRBD2 agrees at 9 bases. J lost 1 base, V lost 2 bases, and 4 bases had no gene match. Germline V gives CDR1 LNHNV, CDR2 YYDKDF (reference sequence). The CDR3 runs to 16 residues.

The chain couples TRBV11-2 to TRBJ2-7; D uncertain. V was cut by 4 bases and J by 2 bases, with 6 bases left in between. CDR3 size: 12 residues. CDR1 and CDR2 from the germline V gene are SGHAT and FQNNGV. In nucleotides, the CDR3 is TGTGCCAGCAGCTCCTTGACCTACGAGCAGTACTTC. Translation: CASSSLTYEQYF.

The chain combines TRBV7-3 with TRBJ1-3, with unresolved D. Germline values: CDR1 SGHTA, CDR2 FQGTGA. Trimming removed 1 base from V and 0 bases from J, with 13 bases in between. The CDR3 is made up of 17 amino acids. In DNA, the CDR3 is TGTGCCAGCAGCTTAAGTGGCCTAGATAACTCTGGAAACACCATATATTTT. Translation: CASSLSGLDNSGNTIYF.

V gene TRBV5-5 combines with J gene TRBJ2-7; D is perhaps TRBD2 (6 bases). The CDR3 spans 11 residues. Germline CDR1 is SGHKS and CDR2 is YYEKEE (reference sequence). With 3 bases removed from V and 6 bases from J, the gap between germline ends came to 7 bases. CDR3 nucleotide sequence: TGTGCCAGCAGCTGGAGGGGCGAGCAGTACTTC. Protein: CASSWRGEQYF.

The chain combines TRBV19 with TRBJ2-1, with D perhaps matching TRBD1 or TRBD2 (5 bases each). Germline CDR1 reads LNHDA; CDR2 reads SQIVND (reference sequence). The CDR3 loop spans 14 amino acids. Trimming cost V 4 bases and J 4 bases, with 11 bases left between them. The CDR3 reads CASSKRDLYNEQFF. CDR3 nucleotides: TGTGCCAGTAGTAAACGGGACCTGTACAATGAGCAGTTCTTC.

V is TRBV6-6 and J is TRBJ2-7; 10 bases fit TRBD2. With V trimmed by 5 bases and J by 5 bases, 12 bases remained unmatched. The CDR3 has 16 residues. Germline V CDR1 and CDR2: MNHNY, SVGAGI (reference sequence). CDR3 sequence (DNA): TGTGCCAGCAGTCCTAGTGATAGCGGGAGGTCTAACGAGCAGTACTTC. It specifies CASSPSDSGRSNEQYF.

The J gene is TRBJ1-2, the V gene TRBV19; D uncertain. The V end lost 4 bases, the J end lost 3 bases, and 6 bases lay between the germline ends. This CDR3 is built from 12 residues. Per the germline V gene, CDR1 is LNHDA and CDR2 is SQIVND (reference sequence). This CDR3 reads CASSNTYYGYTF. In DNA, the CDR3 is TGTGCCAGTAGTAACACATACTATGGCTACACCTTC.

The chain links TRBV7-6 to TRBJ2-5; 10 nucleotides line up with TRBD1. This CDR3 spans 14 amino acids. The germline gives CDR1 SGHVS, CDR2 FNYEAQ. The J segment lost 5 bases and the V segment lost 4 bases, leaving 4 bases of the junction unmatched. The chain's CDR3 is CASSSTGGWETQYF. In DNA, the CDR3 is TGTGCCAGCAGCTCGACAGGGGGCTGGGAGACCCAGTACTTC.

This sequence joins TRBV7-8 and TRBJ2-5; 8 positions match TRBD1. There are 13 residues in the CDR3. Germline CDR1 reads SGHVS; CDR2 reads FQNEAQ. V lost 5 bases to trimming and J lost 3 bases; unmatched junction nucleotides: 2. The CDR3: CASSRGQEETQYF. The CDR3 nucleotides read TGTGCCAGCAGCCGGGGACAGGAAGAGACCCAGTACTTC.